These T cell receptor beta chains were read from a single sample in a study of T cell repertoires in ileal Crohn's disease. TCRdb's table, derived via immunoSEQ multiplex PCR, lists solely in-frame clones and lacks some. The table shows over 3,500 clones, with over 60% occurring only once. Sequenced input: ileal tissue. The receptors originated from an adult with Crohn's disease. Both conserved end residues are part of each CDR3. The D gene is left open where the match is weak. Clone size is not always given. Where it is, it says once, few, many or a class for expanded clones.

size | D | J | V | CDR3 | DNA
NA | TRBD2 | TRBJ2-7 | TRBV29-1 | CSVGGGVSYEQYF | TGCAGCGTTGGGGGGGGAGTTTCCTACGAGCAGTACTTC
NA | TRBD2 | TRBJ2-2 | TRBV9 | CASSGPGGQDTGELFF | TGTGCCAGCAGCGGACCGGGGGGGCAAGACACCGGGGAGCTGTTTTTT
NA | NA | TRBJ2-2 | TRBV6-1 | CASRALVPNTGELFF | TGTGCCAGCAGGGCACTAGTCCCGAACACCGGGGAGCTGTTTTTT
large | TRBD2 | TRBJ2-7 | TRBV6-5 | CASSYSSGGAYEQYF | TGTGCCAGCAGTTACTCTAGCGGGGGGGCCTACGAGCAGTACTTC
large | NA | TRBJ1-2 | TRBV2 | CASSEGQSAGGYTF | TGTGCCAGCAGTGAGGGGCAGTCAGCCGGAGGCTACACCTTC
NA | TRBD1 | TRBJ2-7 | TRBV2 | CASSLSTGGSSYEQYF | TGTGCCAGCAGCCTATCTACAGGGGGCAGCTCCTACGAGCAGTACTTC
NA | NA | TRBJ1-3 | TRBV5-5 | CASSRPGDGNTIYF | TGTGCCAGCAGCCGTCCGGGAGATGGAAACACCATATATTTT
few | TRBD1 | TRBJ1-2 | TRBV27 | CASSWDRSGGYTF | TGTGCCAGCAGTTGGGACAGGTCGGGCGGCTACACCTTC
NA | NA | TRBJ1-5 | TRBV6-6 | CASSREYSNQPQHF | TGTGCCAGCAGCCGGGAGTATAGCAATCAGCCCCAGCATTTT
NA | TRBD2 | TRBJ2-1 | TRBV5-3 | CARSNSSGTSGLSSYNEQFF | TGTGCCAGAAGCAACTCTTCCGGGACTAGCGGCCTAAGCTCCTACAATGAGCAGTTCTTC
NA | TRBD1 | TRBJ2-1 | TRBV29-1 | CSVEDQGVGNEQFF | TGCAGCGTTGAAGATCAGGGGGTTGGGAATGAGCAGTTCTTC
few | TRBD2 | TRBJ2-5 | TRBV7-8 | CASSLVSGLGETQYF | TGTGCCAGCAGCTTAGTTTCCGGACTAGGAGAGACCCAGTACTTC
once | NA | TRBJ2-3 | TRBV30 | CAWTLGADTQYF | TGTGCCTGGACCCTAGGCGCAGATACGCAGTATTTT
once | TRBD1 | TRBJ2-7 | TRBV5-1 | CASSLAHETGNYEQYF | TGCGCCAGCAGCTTGGCCCACGAGACAGGGAACTACGAGCAGTACTTC
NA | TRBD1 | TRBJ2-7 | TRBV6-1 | CASSEAGTGGYEQYF | TGTGCCAGCAGTGAAGCCGGGACAGGGGGCTACGAGCAGTACTTC
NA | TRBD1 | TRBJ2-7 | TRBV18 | CASSPTGANYEQYF | TGTGCCAGCTCACCGACAGGGGCAAACTACGAGCAGTACTTC
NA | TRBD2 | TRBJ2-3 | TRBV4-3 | CASSQDTSGGTDTQYF | TGCGCCAGCAGCCAAGATACTAGCGGGGGCACAGATACGCAGTATTTT
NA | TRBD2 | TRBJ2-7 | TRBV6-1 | CASSKTSGGAYEQYF | TGTGCCAGCAGTAAGACTAGCGGGGGCGCCTACGAGCAGTACTTC
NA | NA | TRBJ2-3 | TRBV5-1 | CASRKESDTQYF | TGCGCCAGCAGAAAGGAGTCAGATACGCAGTATTTT
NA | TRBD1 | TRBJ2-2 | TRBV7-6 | CASSARTGGDTGELFF | TGTGCCAGCAGCGCCCGGACAGGGGGTGACACCGGGGAGCTGTTTTTT
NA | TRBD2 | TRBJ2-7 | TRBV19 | CATAGGVGGREQYF | TGTGCCACCGCCGGGGGGGTCGGGGGGCGCGAGCAGTACTTC
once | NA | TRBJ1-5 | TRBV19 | CASSIAPGMAEHF | TGTGCCAGTAGTATAGCCCCGGGTATGGCTGAGCATTTT
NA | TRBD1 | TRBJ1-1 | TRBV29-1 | CSSGQTNTEAFF | TGCAGCTCGGGACAGACGAACACTGAAGCTTTCTTT
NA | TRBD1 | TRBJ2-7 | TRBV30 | CAWKGAGPYEQYF | TGTGCCTGGAAGGGGGCCGGACCCTACGAGCAGTACTTC
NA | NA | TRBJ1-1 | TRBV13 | CASSPRSGYTEAFF | TGTGCCAGCAGCCCCAGGTCGGGGTACACTGAAGCTTTCTTT
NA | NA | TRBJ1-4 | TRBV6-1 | CASSGMGGLVEKLFF | TGTGCCAGCAGTGGAATGGGGGGGCTTGTTGAAAAACTGTTTTTT
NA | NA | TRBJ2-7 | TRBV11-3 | CASSPHRRGNGLSYEQYF | TGTGCCAGCAGCCCACATCGGAGAGGTAACGGTCTCTCCTACGAGCAGTACTTC
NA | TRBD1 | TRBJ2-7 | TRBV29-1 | CSVETGEFYEQYF | TGCAGCGTTGAAACAGGGGAGTTTTACGAGCAGTACTTC
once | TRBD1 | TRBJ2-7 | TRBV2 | CASSLSTGGSSYEQYF | TGTGCCAGCAGCCTATCTACAGGGGGCAGCTCCTACGAGCAGTACTTC
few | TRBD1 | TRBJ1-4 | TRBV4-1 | CASSDRERSGQNEKLFF | TGCGCCAGCAGCGACAGGGAGAGATCGGGGCAAAATGAAAAACTGTTTTTT
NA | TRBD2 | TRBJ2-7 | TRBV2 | CASSREGSYEQYF | TGTGCCAGCAGCAGGGAGGGATCCTACGAGCAGTACTTC
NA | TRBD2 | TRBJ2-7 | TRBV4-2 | CASSQELAGGPLGEQYF | TGTGCCAGCAGCCAAGAACTAGCGGGAGGGCCTCTGGGCGAGCAGTACTTC
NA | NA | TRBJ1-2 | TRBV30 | CAWTPVLRDGYTF | TGTGCCTGGACCCCTGTCCTGCGGGATGGCTACACCTTC
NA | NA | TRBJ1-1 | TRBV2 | CASSAQFGGVAEAFF | TGTGCCAGCAGTGCACAATTTGGAGGGGTCGCTGAAGCTTTCTTT
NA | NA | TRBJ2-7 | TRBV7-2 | CASSLLTVGEQYF | TGTGCCAGCAGCTTATTAACCGTCGGGGAGCAGTACTTC
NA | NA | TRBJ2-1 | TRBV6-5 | CASSPGTFPGDEQFF | TGTGCCAGCAGCCCTGGGACTTTTCCCGGCGATGAGCAGTTCTTC
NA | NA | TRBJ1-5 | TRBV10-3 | CAIRTGGSNQPQHF | TGTGCCATCAGAACCGGTGGTAGCAATCAGCCCCAGCATTTT
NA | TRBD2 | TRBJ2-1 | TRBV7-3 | CASSLNPAGADNEQFF | TGTGCCAGCAGCTTAAATCCAGCGGGGGCCGACAATGAGCAGTTCTTC
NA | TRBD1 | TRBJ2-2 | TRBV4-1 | CASSQEGTGQLNTGELFF | TGCGCCAGCAGCCAGGAGGGGACAGGTCAACTGAACACCGGGGAGCTGTTTTTT
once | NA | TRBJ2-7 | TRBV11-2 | CASSSTTSSYEQYF | TGTGCCAGCAGCTCAACGACTAGCTCCTACGAGCAGTACTTC
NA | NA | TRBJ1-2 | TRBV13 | CASSLRETGLGLGYTF | TGTGCCAGCAGCTTAAGGGAGACAGGCCTCGGTCTAGGCTACACCTTC
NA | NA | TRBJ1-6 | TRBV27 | CASSPPGSPLHF | TGTGCCAGCAGTCCGCCTGGCTCACCCCTCCACTTT
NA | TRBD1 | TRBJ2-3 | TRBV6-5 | CASSKGQAIDTQYF | TGTGCCAGCAGTAAGGGACAGGCCATCGATACGCAGTATTTT
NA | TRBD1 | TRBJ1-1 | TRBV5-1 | CASSPGQGTEAFF | TGCGCCAGCAGCCCAGGACAGGGAACTGAAGCTTTCTTT
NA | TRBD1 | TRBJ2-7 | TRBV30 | CAWDLGQAPYEQYF | TGTGCCTGGGACCTAGGACAGGCCCCCTACGAGCAGTACTTC
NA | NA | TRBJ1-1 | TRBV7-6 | CASSLGQITEAFF | TGTGCCAGCAGCTTAGGACAGATAACTGAAGCTTTCTTT
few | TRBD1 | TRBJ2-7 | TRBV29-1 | CSVETGDYEQYF | TGCAGCGTTGAAACAGGGGACTACGAGCAGTACTTC
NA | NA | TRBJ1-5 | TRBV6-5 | CASSLTLGNQPQHF | TGTGCCAGCAGTCTAACCCTAGGCAATCAGCCCCAGCATTTT
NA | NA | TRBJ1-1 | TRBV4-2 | CASSQPDRSNTEAFF | TGTGCCAGCAGCCAACCAGACAGGTCGAACACTGAAGCTTTCTTT